In its sample, the clone carrying this TCR beta chain was seen many times. Its antigen is as yet unknown. The use of a sample-barcoded 5' primer and a J-beta primer mix characterized a second PCR of roughly 6 to 11 cycles. TCRdb re-called the 5' RACE reads through MiXCR, storing one row per CDR3 protein. The top ten clones hold about 20% of a sample with fewer than 900,000 distinct CDR3 sequences, roughly 45% of them seen once. The V gene end was trimmed by 7 bases and the J gene end by 4 bases; junction bases not matched to a gene: 2. Germline V CDR1 and CDR2: SQVTM, ANQGSEA. This CDR3 has 13 residues. These data originate in a study of blood T cells in healthy people across ages. Extraction of total RNA produced a minimum of 5.5 micrograms from each sample. Whole-study results and caveats: Both higher diversity and more naive CD4+ cells marked long-lived donors when set against aged donors.

The chain has TRBV29-1 and TRBJ2-1; 12 bases agree with TRBD2. The TCR originated in an older woman in good health. The sequencing sample was made of blood. CDR3 DNA: TGCAGCGGGGGGACTAGCGGGTACAATGAGCAGTTCTTC. Encoded protein: CSGGTSGYNEQFF.